One and the same sample provided the 25 T cell receptor beta chains below, sequenced in a study of identical twins. TCRdb reprocessed the 5' RACE reads with MiXCR, giving one entry per CDR3 protein. The table includes 700,000 or so distinct CDR3 sequences, 8% to 9% detected once. In addition, the sample was reused for a study of yellow fever vaccine responses in identical twins.

Sequenced input: PBMCs. These receptors all come from a woman aged 18-30 years in good health.

The chain has TRBV29-1 and TRBJ2-7, with 9 nucleotides matching TRBD1. CDR1 and CDR2 from the germline V gene are SQVTM and ANQGSEA. Trimming took 6 bases from V and 5 from J; bases not matched to a gene: 11. This CDR3 spans 14 amino acids. CDR3 sequence (DNA): TGCAGCGTCGCTAAAGGGACAGGGTTCCACGAGCAGTACTTC. As protein: CSVAKGTGFHEQYF.

This clonotype was seen ten or more times. CDR3 sequence (DNA): TGCAGTGTTCCGGGACTTTCTTCCTACGAGCAGTACTTC. This encodes CSVPGLSSYEQYF. V usage is TRBV20-1 and J usage is TRBJ2-7, with D possibly matching TRBD2 (6 bases). The CDR3 is made up of 13 amino acids. Trimming pared 7 bases from V and 1 base from J, leaving 14 bases between. Germline CDR1 and CDR2: DFQATT and SNEGSKA (reference sequence).

There are a few counts of this clonotype. J is TRBJ2-1 and V is TRBV4-3, with 14 positions matching TRBD2. The CDR3 spans 16 residues. Per germline, CDR1 LGHNA and CDR2 YSLEER. The junction had 2 bases not matched to a gene; V was cut back by 1 base and J by 6 bases. DNA for the CDR3: TGCGCCAGCAGCCAAGGAGGACTAGCGGGAGGCAATGAGCAGTTCTTC. Translation gives CASSQGGLAGGNEQFF.

CDR3 nucleotides: TGCAGTGCTAGGAGCGCTGGCGAGCAGTACTTC. This encodes CSARSAGEQYF. This sequence joins TRBV20-1 and TRBJ2-7; D call uncertain. V was pared by 3 bases and J by 6 bases, with 9 bases between. The CDR3 runs 11 residues. Germline CDR1 reads DFQATT; CDR2 reads SNEGSKA (reference sequence).

This sequence joins TRBV4-1 and TRBJ1-2; no reliable D call. V was trimmed by 0 bases and J by 6 bases, leaving 20 bases between them. The germline V gene has CDR1 MGHRA and CDR2 YSYEKL. This CDR3 region has 17 residues. The CDR3 bases are TGCGCCAGCAGCCAAGAGGTCTTCACCCCAGGCTTGGATGGCTACACCTTC. Protein product: CASSQEVFTPGLDGYTF.

The CDR3 sequence is CASTQGRDTQYF. CDR3 bases: TGTGCCAGCACACAGGGGAGAGATACGCAGTATTTT. The J gene is TRBJ2-3, the V gene TRBV3-1; 7 bases map to TRBD1. CDR1 and CDR2 from the germline V gene are LGHDT and YNNKEL (reference sequence). V shed 7 bases and J 5 bases; nucleotides not matched to a gene: 3. This CDR3 has 12 amino acids.

The chain carries TRBV5-1 and TRBJ2-7; 7 bases are a match to TRBD1. Trimming removed 4 bases from V and 5 bases from J; junction bases left unmatched: 12. The CDR3 consists of 15 residues. The germline CDR1 and CDR2 sequences are SGHRS and YFSETQ. CDR3 sequence reads: CASSPETGSIHEQYF. CDR3 in DNA: TGCGCCAGCAGCCCAGAGACAGGGTCCATCCACGAGCAGTACTTC.

This clonotype was detected only a few times. The rearrangement joins TRBV9 to TRBJ2-1, with TRBD2 as a possible D gene (8 bases). Germline V lookup: CDR1 SGDLS, CDR2 YYNGEE. V lost 0 bases and J 4 bases, leaving 26 bases between the germline ends. The CDR3 consists of 20 residues. The CDR3 loop is CASSVGTGGRRKRGYNEQFF. CDR3 DNA: TGTGCCAGCAGCGTAGGGACAGGCGGCCGTAGAAAGCGGGGGTACAATGAGCAGTTCTTC. The variable domain in full, with the rest retrieved from reference TRBV9 and TRBJ2-1, is DSGVTQTPKHLITATGQRVTLRCSPRSGDLSVYWYQQSLDQGLQFLIQYYNGEERAKGNILERFSAQQFPDLHSELNLSSLELGDSALYFCASSVGTGGRRKRGYNEQFFGPGTRLTVL.

This clonotype was recorded many times. The V and J genes are TRBV9 and TRBJ1-6, with 7 bases that match TRBD1. V shed 3 bases and J 10 bases; nucleotides not matched to a gene: 10. Germline V gene lookup returns CDR1 SGDLS and CDR2 YYNGEE. This CDR3 comprises 15 residues. The CDR3 loop reads CASSAEDRVYSPLHF. CDR3 sequence (DNA): TGTGCCAGCAGCGCAGAAGACAGGGTTTACTCACCCCTCCACTTT.

The genes are TRBV20-1 and TRBJ2-7, with TRBD1 as a possible D gene (6 bases). The V and J ends lost 0 bases and 3 bases respectively, with 15 bases between them. Germline lookup yields CDR1 DFQATT and CDR2 SNEGSKA (reference sequence). The CDR3 loop spans 15 amino acids. CDR3 amino acids: CSARDRLTGLYEQYF. Here the CDR3 DNA reads TGCAGTGCTAGAGACCGTTTGACAGGCCTCTACGAGCAGTACTTC.

This clonotype was detected only a few times. The chain recombines TRBV6-1 with TRBJ2-5; either TRBD1 or TRBD2 may fit D (5 bases each). The length of the CDR3 is 13 residues. Germline V gene sequence: CDR1 MNHNS, CDR2 SASEGT. Trimming took off 6 bases at V and 1 base at J, with 9 bases between the two ends. The CDR3 sequence is CASRWGSQETQYF. The CDR3 DNA sequence: TGTGCCAGCAGATGGGGGTCCCAAGAGACCCAGTACTTC.

This clonotype occurred a few times. This chain uses TRBV20-1 with TRBJ2-6, with D unresolved. The germline V gene has CDR1 DFQATT and CDR2 SNEGSKA (reference sequence). Trimming shortened V by 5 bases and J by 1 base, and 6 bases separated the two germline ends. The CDR3 is 13 amino acids. The CDR3 sequence is CSAAKSGANVLTF. The CDR3 DNA reads TGCAGTGCTGCAAAGTCTGGGGCCAACGTCCTGACTTTC.

The CDR3 sequence is CASSPPDDWTTNTGELFF. The CDR3 region has the DNA TGTGCCAGCAGCCCGCCGGACGATTGGACTACGAACACCGGGGAGCTGTTTTTT. V gene TRBV3-1 combines with J gene TRBJ2-2; the D gene is possibly TRBD2 (6 bases). V lost 4 bases and J 0 bases, leaving 18 bases between the germline ends. The germline gives CDR1 LGHDT, CDR2 YNNKEL (reference sequence). This CDR3 region has 18 residues.

This clonotype was seen just once. The chain recombines TRBV5-3 with TRBJ2-2; perhaps D is TRBD1 or TRBD2 (5 bases each). TRBV5-3 is filed as an ORF, its function uncertain. The V end was cut by 9 bases, the J end by 9 bases, with 18 bases between. This CDR3 has 13 amino acids. As DNA, the CDR3 is TGTGCCATCGGGACCGGGTTCATCTGGGAGCTGTTTTTT. This gives the protein CAIGTGFIWELFF.

This clonotype was counted between two and nine times. The CDR3: CASSVVEQFF. DNA of the CDR3: TGTGCCAGCAGTGTCGTTGAGCAGTTCTTC. The chain combines TRBV2 with TRBJ2-1; D is unresolved. V shed 4 bases and J shed 9 bases, with 4 bases lying between them. Germline lookup yields CDR1 SNHLY and CDR2 FYNNEI. The CDR3 extends over 10 amino acids.

This clonotype was detected a few times. The chain recombines TRBV7-9 with TRBJ2-1; TRBD2 matches at 10 bases. The V segment lost 0 bases and the J segment 9 bases; nucleotides outside the gene matches: 8. CDR1 and CDR2 from the germline V gene are SEHNR and FQNEAQ (reference sequence). This CDR3 has 16 residues. The CDR3 DNA is TGTGCCAGCAGCTTAGCAGAGCGGGAGGGCCCGGGTGAGCAGTTCTTC. Translating gives CASSLAEREGPGEQFF. The entire variable domain, with the rest obtained from reference TRBV7-9 and TRBJ2-1, is as follows: DTGVSQNPRHKITKRGQNVTFRCDPISEHNRLYWYRQTLGQGPEFLTYFQNEAQLEKSRLLSDRFSAERPKGSFSTLEIQRTEQGDSAMYLCASSLAEREGPGEQFFGPGTRLTVL.

The count of this clonotype is one. The junction differs from germline at one of its ends, possibly a read error. The chain carries TRBV28 and TRBJ2-5, with 8 bases lining up with TRBD2. The CDR3 length is 13 residues. Germline CDR1 is MDHEN and CDR2 is SYDVKM. The CDR3 region is CASTGGGEETKYF. The CDR3 DNA reads as TGTGCCAGCACCGGGGGGGGAGAAGAGACCAAGTACTTC.

This chain connects TRBV6-2 or TRBV6-3 to TRBJ2-7, with 9 bases that match TRBD1. This CDR3 contains 14 residues. The germline V gene has CDR1 MNHEY and CDR2 SVGEGT. The ends lost 7 bases at V and 2 bases at J; junction bases unmatched: 6. CDR3 loop: CASKTWDRAYEQYF. The CDR3, as DNA: TGTGCCAGCAAAACCTGGGACAGGGCCTACGAGCAGTACTTC.

Only a few counts were recorded for this clonotype. This chain uses TRBV20-1 with TRBJ2-5; D possibly corresponds to TRBD2 (5 bases). Germline lookup yields CDR1 DFQATT and CDR2 SNEGSKA (reference sequence). This CDR3 spans 12 amino acids. Trimming took 3 bases from V and 8 from J, leaving 13 bases between them. CDR3 sequence (DNA): TGCAGTGCTAGGAGAGGAGGCGAAACCCAGTACTTC. Amino acid sequence: CSARRGGETQYF.

V usage is TRBV5-1 and J usage is TRBJ2-1; 10 bases fit TRBD1. The CDR3 has 15 residues. The germline V gene has CDR1 SGHRS and CDR2 YFSETQ. V trimming: 4 bases; J trimming: 7 bases; junction bases outside the gene matches: 8. The CDR3 protein is CASSLTGQGRNEQFF. In nucleotides, the CDR3 is TGCGCCAGCAGCCTGACGGGACAGGGGCGAAATGAGCAGTTCTTC.

This clonotype has only a few counts. The rearrangement joins TRBV25-1 to TRBJ2-3; perhaps TRBD1 as D (5 bases). The CDR3 loop spans 13 amino acids. Trimming shortened V by 8 bases and J by 1 base, and 10 bases separated the two germline ends. Germline V gives CDR1 MGHDK, CDR2 SYGVNS. The CDR3 DNA is TGTGCCAGCGGGCAGGGCGGCACAGATACGCAGTATTTT. Translating it yields CASGQGGTDTQYF.

The genes are TRBV20-1 and TRBJ2-7; tentatively, D is TRBD1 (6 bases). This CDR3 spans 14 amino acids. Looked up from germline, CDR1 is DFQATT and CDR2 is SNEGSKA (reference sequence). The V and J ends lost 3 bases and 2 bases respectively, with 14 bases between them. The CDR3 nucleotides read TGCAGTGCTAGGTGGGGGCCTTACCCCTACGAGCAGTACTTC. Translating it yields CSARWGPYPYEQYF.

This clonotype was found a few times. CDR3 sequence reads: CASSEAGATYEQYF. The CDR3 coding sequence is TGTGCCAGCAGTGAAGCAGGGGCCACCTACGAGCAGTACTTC. V is TRBV25-1 and J is TRBJ2-7, with D perhaps matching TRBD1 (6 bases). This CDR3 region has 14 residues. The germline gives CDR1 MGHDK, CDR2 SYGVNS. V was cut by 2 bases and J by 2 bases, with 10 bases left in between.

This clonotype was detected a few times. This chain uses TRBV29-1 with TRBJ1-1; no definite D call. CDR3 size: 11 residues. Trimming shortened V by 4 bases and J by 0 bases, and 3 bases separated the two germline ends. CDR1 is SQVTM and CDR2 is ANQGSEA in the germline V gene. Written as DNA, the CDR3 is TGCAGCGTTGTGTTGAACACTGAAGCTTTCTTT. This encodes CSVVLNTEAFF.

This clonotype showed up many times. Compared with germline, one end of the junction differs, possibly owing to a read error. V gene TRBV5-1 combines with J gene TRBJ2-7; TRBD1 aligns across 8 bases. CDR1 is SGHRS, CDR2 YFSETQ, per germline. The CDR3 consists of 14 residues. The chain's CDR3 is CASSGQGGSYEQYF. CDR3 DNA sequence: TGTGCCAGCAGCGGACAGGGTGGTAGCTACGAGCAGTACTTC.